This section outlines one T cell receptor beta chain sequence together with its context. Antigen: not known. Germline values: CDR1 LNHNV, CDR2 YYDKDF (reference sequence). V was clipped by 1 base and J by 5 bases; unmatched bases: 7. This CDR3 has 16 amino acids. A multiplex PCR was run with 60 Vbeta primers and 13 Jbeta primers. TCRdb's copy holds only in-frame clones and misses some; the assay was immunoSEQ multiplex PCR. The data show approximately 100,000 clones, more than 60% seen once. The sample is drawn from a study of cytomegalovirus exposure and HLA in healthy donors. Regarding the study as a whole: Several of the most significant clusters appeared linked to common viral pathogens, based on a later analysis.

The sequence derives from a man aged 30 to 39 in good health and CMV-seronegative. Sample: PBMCs. This sequence joins TRBV15 and TRBJ2-2; the match to TRBD1 covers 7 bases. In nucleotides, the CDR3 is TGTGCCACCAGCAGAGTGGTAGGGGGCGGAACCGGGGAGCTGTTTTTT. Amino acids: CATSRVVGGGTGELFF.